Listed here are 11 T cell receptor beta chains from one sample, sequenced in a study of naive and memory T cell subsets. An equimolar mix of two oligonucleotides served as the beta constant-region primer for TRBC1 and TRBC2. The ligated cDNA underwent four PCR rounds using SP2 and nested alpha and beta constant-region primers. Using its own MiXCR run on the UMI-ligation and nested PCR reads, TCRdb lists one record per CDR3 protein. The data contain approximately 90,000 distinct CDR3 sequences, around 10% of them singletons. Findings and caveats of the study: A few larger clonotypes appeared in naive repertoires, especially CD8, possibly memory cells re-expressing CD45RA.

These receptors are not linked to any known antigen. The sample taken for sequencing was naive CD4+ T cells from blood. The receptors were gathered from a human donor in good health.

The genes are TRBV10-3 and TRBJ2-6; D is unclear. This CDR3 is 16 amino acids long. Trimming stripped 6 bases from V and 0 bases from J, with 12 bases between. Germline V gene data show CDR1 as ENHRY and CDR2 as SYGVKD. In nucleotides, the CDR3 is TGTGCCATCAGGCTGGACGCAAGCTCTGGGGCCAACGTCCTGACTTTC. It yields the protein CAIRLDASSGANVLTF.

This clonotype was counted only a few times. The V gene is TRBV29-1, the J gene TRBJ1-2; D remains ambiguous. Germline V lookup: CDR1 SQVTM, CDR2 ANQGSEA. V shed 8 bases and J shed 0 bases, with 13 bases lying between them. CDR3 length: 13 residues. CDR3 amino acids: CSILDLPNYGYTF. CDR3 in DNA: TGCAGCATCCTCGACCTACCTAACTATGGCTACACCTTC. The whole variable domain, filled in from reference TRBV29-1 and TRBJ1-2, reads SAVISQKPSRDICQRGTSLTIQCQVDSQVTMMFWYRQQPGQSLTLIATANQGSEATYESGFVIDKFPISRPNLTFSTLTVSNMSPEDSSIYLCSILDLPNYGYTFGSGTRLTVV.

This clonotype was detected many times. This sequence joins TRBV28 and TRBJ2-7; D is unclear. CDR1 is MDHEN, CDR2 SYDVKM, per germline. The CDR3 sequence is 13 residues long. V was pared by 6 bases and J by 3 bases, with 12 bases between. The CDR3 loop reads CASRRTQFYEQYF. The CDR3 DNA is TGTGCCAGCAGGCGGACCCAGTTCTACGAGCAGTACTTC.

This clonotype was seen a few times. The rearrangement joins TRBV24-1 to TRBJ2-1; perhaps TRBD2 as D (6 bases). The CDR3 spans 15 residues. The germline CDR1 and CDR2 sequences are KGHDR and SFDVKD. V was pared by 4 bases and J by 3 bases, with 12 bases between. CDR3 sequence reads: CATSDVSGGYNEQFF. The CDR3 bases are TGTGCCACCAGTGACGTTAGCGGCGGCTACAATGAGCAGTTCTTC.

This clonotype was counted between two and nine times. The J gene is TRBJ2-7, the V gene TRBV2; 12 bases line up with TRBD2. J lost 3 bases, V lost 4 bases, and 4 bases had no gene match. The CDR3 has 15 amino acids. Germline V gene lookup returns CDR1 SNHLY and CDR2 FYNNEI. The CDR3 region has the DNA TGTGCCAGCAGTGCCCGACTAGCGGGGGACTACGAGCAGTACTTC. It is translated as CASSARLAGDYEQYF. Full variable domain (outside the CDR3, taken from reference TRBV2 and TRBJ2-7): EPEVTQTPSHQVTQMGQEVILRCVPISNHLYFYWYRQILGQKVEFLVSFYNNEISEKSEIFDDQFSVERPDGSNFTLKIRSTKLEDSAMYFCASSARLAGDYEQYFGPGTRLTVT.

The table lists this clonotype with many counts. This chain connects TRBV7-9 to TRBJ2-1; D gene unclear. The CDR3 has 14 amino acids. Looked up from germline, CDR1 is SEHNR and CDR2 is FQNEAQ (reference sequence). V lost 5 bases to trimming and J lost 6 bases, with 14 bases between them. The CDR3 loop is CASSPASWANEQFF. DNA of the CDR3: TGTGCCAGCAGCCCCGCGTCGTGGGCCAATGAGCAGTTCTTC.

The rearrangement links TRBV6-2 or TRBV6-3 to TRBJ1-2; the D is unclear. The germline V and J ends were trimmed by 0 bases and 7 bases, with 15 bases remaining between them. CDR3 length: 15 amino acids. From germline, CDR1 is MNHEY and CDR2 SVGEGT. CDR3 region: CASSYSIAVGPGYTF. CDR3 nucleotide sequence: TGTGCCAGCAGTTACTCGATCGCTGTTGGACCTGGCTACACCTTC.

This clonotype has ten or more counts. This rearrangement joins TRBV7-4 to TRBJ2-5; D is perhaps TRBD1 (6 bases). Per germline, CDR1 SGHVT and CDR2 SQSDAQ. Trimming removed 2 bases at V and 2 bases at J, with 9 bases between. CDR3 length: 14 residues. The CDR3 DNA sequence: TGTGCCAGCAGCTTATGGGGGCAGCAAGAGACCCAGTACTTC. As protein: CASSLWGQQETQYF.

This clonotype was counted a few times. This rearrangement joins TRBV5-1 to TRBJ2-1; 9 nucleotides match TRBD2. Germline CDR1 is SGHRS and CDR2 is YFSETQ. The V gene end was trimmed by 4 bases and the J gene end by 5 bases; junction bases not matched to a gene: 10. This CDR3 is 16 amino acids long. The CDR3 DNA reads TGCGCCAGCAGCACTACCTCCGGGACTAGCAACAATGAGCAGTTCTTC. Translating gives CASSTTSGTSNNEQFF. Based on the CDR3 plus reference TRBV5-1 and TRBJ2-1, the full variable domain is KAGVTQTPRYLIKTRGQQVTLSCSPISGHRSVSWYQQTPGQGLQFLFEYFSETQRNKGNFPGRFSGRQFSNSRSEMNVSTLELGDSALYLCASSTTSGTSNNEQFFGPGTRLTVL.

The J gene is TRBJ1-6, the V gene TRBV7-2; maybe TRBD1 (5 bases). The CDR3 extends over 16 amino acids. The ends were cut back, 3 bases at V and 4 bases at J, with 13 bases in the middle. Per germline, CDR1 SGHTA and CDR2 FQGNSA. The CDR3 reads CASSLVAAGYNSPLHF. The CDR3 DNA is TGTGCCAGCAGCTTGGTCGCGGCAGGGTATAATTCACCCCTCCACTTT.

In its sample, this clonotype was seen many times. The gene calls are TRBV29-1 and TRBJ1-1, with unresolved D. The CDR3 totals 10 residues. Germline V gene lookup returns CDR1 SQVTM and CDR2 ANQGSEA. Trimming took 4 bases from V and 6 from J, leaving 6 bases between them. CDR3 amino acids: CSVVAAEAFF. The CDR3 coding sequence is TGCAGCGTTGTAGCGGCTGAAGCTTTCTTT.